The clone carrying this TCR beta chain has just a few counts. This sample stems from a study of cytomegalovirus exposure and HLA in healthy donors. V trimming: 4 bases; J trimming: 7 bases; junction bases outside the gene matches: 7. Germline loops: CDR1 SGHTS, CDR2 YDEGEE. The CDR3 has 14 residues. The PCR contained 60 Vbeta and 13 Jbeta primers. Libraries were prepared by immunoSEQ multiplex PCR; TCRdb keeps only in-frame clonotypes and omits some of them. The sample carries roughly 180,000 clones, roughly 80% recorded once. The clonotype was recovered from a male donor in good health and CMV-seronegative. Sample: PBMCs. The chain combines TRBV5-8 with TRBJ1-5, with 8 bases aligning to TRBD1. The CDR3 loop is CASSVTGGGQPQHF. In DNA form, the CDR3 reads TGTGCCAGCAGCGTAACAGGGGGTGGGCAGCCCCAGCATTTT. Drawing the rest from reference TRBV5-8 and TRBJ1-5, the complete variable domain is EAGVTQSPTHLIKTRGQQATLRCSPISGHTSVYWYQQALGLGLQFLLWYDEGEERNRGNFPPRFSGRQFPNYSSELNVNALELEDSALYLCASSVTGGGQPQHFGDGTRLSIL.